The next 28 T cell receptor beta chains were all read from a single sample in a study of T cell clonotyping in hematopoietic cell transplantation (dated by TCRdb to the early 2020s). The library was generated by the immunoSEQ multiplex PCR assay. Here the immuneACCESS table is served through TCRdb, limited to in-frame sequences with V and J called. Missing clones are a known gap in these copies; in checked studies unresolved V genes cover under half, and the rest lacks a known reason. The sample table contains thousands of clones; only one count was recorded for about 94% of them. The ten largest clones take up less than 1.5% of the sample. The time point label corresponds to: 30 days after allo-HCT. The source was peripheral blood mononuclear cells, collected 30 days after allogeneic stem cell transplant. The receptor set was obtained from a male patient aged 55 to 69 who had an allogeneic stem cell transplant from an unrelated donor, so T cells may come from the graft donor. Some clones in this sample may be carry-over from other donors' samples.

The chain joins TRBV27 to TRBJ2-7; D might be TRBD1 (6 bases). Looked up from germline, CDR1 is MNHEY and CDR2 is SMNVEV (reference sequence). Trimming cost V 1 base and J 5 bases, with 15 bases left between them. The CDR3 runs to 15 residues. Written as DNA, the CDR3 is TGTGCCAGCAGTTTATTTTTACAGGGTGGGAACGAGCAGTACTTC. Protein sequence: CASSLFLQGGNEQYF.

The rearrangement joins TRBV7-3 to TRBJ2-7, with 7 bases that match TRBD1. The length of the CDR3 is 13 residues. J lost 0 bases, V lost 5 bases, and 1 base had no gene match. Germline lookup yields CDR1 SGHTA and CDR2 FQGTGA. CDR3 nucleotide sequence: TGTGCCAGCAGCGACAGGGCCTCCTACGAGCAGTACTTC. It translates to CASSDRASYEQYF.

This clone was seen just once. V and J are TRBV4-1 and TRBJ2-7; no reliable D call. Trimming took 0 bases from V and 3 from J, leaving 15 bases between them. This CDR3 is built from 16 residues. CDR1 and CDR2 from the germline V gene are MGHRA and YSYEKL. The DNA of the CDR3 is TGCGCCAGCAGCCAAGATATCTCAATAGACGGCTACGAGCAGTACTTC. Amino acids: CASSQDISIDGYEQYF.

The J gene is TRBJ2-2, the V gene TRBV29-1; 9 positions agree with TRBD2. J lost 4 bases, V lost 7 bases, and 13 bases had no gene match. CDR1 and CDR2 from the germline V gene are SQVTM and ANQGSEA. The CDR3 consists of 16 residues. The CDR3, as DNA: TGCAGCGCAAGGTCGGGGCGGGAGGGCCGCACCGGGGAGCTGTTTTTT. It translates to CSARSGREGRTGELFF.

This chain uses TRBV19 with TRBJ1-2; 8 bases align to TRBD1. The V gene end was trimmed by 1 base and the J gene end by 4 bases; junction bases not matched to a gene: 2. The germline V gene encodes CDR1 LNHDA and CDR2 SQIVND (reference sequence). The CDR3 sequence is 14 residues long. This chain's CDR3 is CASSIAGGIYGYTF. CDR3 DNA sequence: TGTGCCAGTAGTATAGCAGGGGGCATCTATGGCTACACCTTC. The full variable domain, its missing parts supplied by reference TRBV19 and TRBJ1-2, is DGGITQSPKYLFRKEGQNVTLSCEQNLNHDAMYWYRQDPGQGLRLIYYSQIVNDFQKGDIAEGYSVSREKKESFPLTVTSAQKNPTAFYLCASSIAGGIYGYTFGSGTRLTVV.

The chain combines TRBV5-6 with TRBJ2-5, with 7 positions matching TRBD2. V shed 1 base and J 4 bases; nucleotides not matched to a gene: 4. The CDR3 spans 14 residues. CDR1 and CDR2 from the germline V gene are SGHDT and YYEEEE. The CDR3 bases are TGTGCCAGCAGCTTGACTAGCGCGGGAGAGACCCAGTACTTC. This translates into CASSLTSAGETQYF.

The chain recombines TRBV7-2 with TRBJ1-2; tentatively, D is TRBD1 (6 bases). The CDR3 consists of 17 residues. Germline CDR1 SGHTA, CDR2 FQGNSA. V was shortened by 6 bases and J by 8 bases, with 28 bases between the two germline ends. The CDR3 protein is CASSTQGNLGIPRGYTF. Here the CDR3 DNA reads TGTGCCAGCAGTACCCAGGGGAATTTAGGGATTCCTCGCGGCTACACCTTC.

This chain links TRBV7-3 with TRBJ2-1; 7 positions agree with TRBD2. Trimming took 5 bases from V and 0 from J; bases not matched to a gene: 19. CDR3 length equals 20 residues. CDR1 is SGHTA and CDR2 is FQGTGA in the germline V gene. CDR3 loop: CASSLKGASGTLSSYNEQFF. In DNA form, the CDR3 reads TGTGCCAGCAGCCTCAAAGGGGCTAGCGGAACCCTAAGCTCCTACAATGAGCAGTTCTTC.

The V gene is TRBV7-9, the J gene TRBJ2-7, with D possibly TRBD2 on 5 matching bases. Germline V gene data show CDR1 as SEHNR and CDR2 as FQNEAQ (reference sequence). The CDR3 length is 13 residues. V shed 5 bases and J shed 6 bases, with 14 bases lying between them. This CDR3 is CASSPTGKPEQYF. The CDR3 DNA reads TGTGCCAGCAGCCCTACCGGGAAACCCGAGCAGTACTTC.

The chain uses TRBV29-1 and TRBJ1-3; D is undetermined. With 2 bases removed from V and 0 bases from J, the gap between germline ends came to 8 bases. Germline V lookup: CDR1 SQVTM, CDR2 ANQGSEA. The CDR3 loop spans 14 amino acids. The CDR3 nucleotides read TGCAGCGTTGAAAAAGGGTTCTCTGGAAACACCATATATTTT. Its protein is CSVEKGFSGNTIYF. Full variable domain (outside the CDR3, taken from reference TRBV29-1 and TRBJ1-3): SAVISQKPSRDICQRGTSLTIQCQVDSQVTMMFWYRQQPGQSLTLIATANQGSEATYESGFVIDKFPISRPNLTFSTLTVSNMSPEDSSIYLCSVEKGFSGNTIYFGEGSWLTVV.

This chain joins TRBV30 and TRBJ2-1; 9 bases align to TRBD2. J gave up 15 bases and V 0 bases, and 6 bases lay outside the gene matches. The CDR3 totals 12 residues. From germline, CDR1 is GTSNPN and CDR2 SVGIG (reference sequence). The CDR3 sequence: CAWSVIAGGLFF. CDR3 in DNA: TGTGCCTGGAGTGTAATCGCGGGAGGGCTGTTCTTC. Looking up the rest from reference TRBV30 and TRBJ2-1 gives the full variable domain: SQTIHQWPATLVQPVGSPLSLECTVEGTSNPNLYWYRQAAGRGLQLLFYSVGIGQISSEVPQNLSASRPQDRQFILSSKKLLLSDSGFYLCAWSVIAGGLFFGPGTRLTVL.

The chain recombines TRBV27 with TRBJ2-3; D is unresolved. The ends were cut back, 0 bases at V and 2 bases at J, with 9 bases in the middle. The CDR3 loop spans 15 amino acids. Germline assignment: CDR1 MNHEY and CDR2 SMNVEV (reference sequence). In nucleotides, the CDR3 is TGTGCCAGCAGTTTATCGGACGCTTACACAGATACGCAGTATTTT. It yields the protein CASSLSDAYTDTQYF.

J is TRBJ2-2 and V is TRBV5-1; 7 bases line up with TRBD2. The J segment lost 5 bases and the V segment lost 4 bases, leaving 11 bases of the junction unmatched. The CDR3 runs to 16 residues. Germline V gene sequence: CDR1 SGHRS, CDR2 YFSETQ. The CDR3 loop is CASSPWGGRLTGELFF. The CDR3 DNA is TGCGCCAGCAGCCCGTGGGGAGGGCGGTTGACCGGGGAGCTGTTTTTT.

The chain carries TRBV27 and TRBJ1-5, with D perhaps matching TRBD1 (5 bases). This CDR3 is 14 amino acids long. V was trimmed by 7 bases and J by 3 bases, leaving 13 bases between them. CDR1 MNHEY and CDR2 SMNVEV come from the germline V gene (reference sequence). CDR3: CASKRDAFNQPQHF. In nucleotides, the CDR3 is TGTGCCAGCAAAAGGGACGCATTCAATCAGCCCCAGCATTTT.

J is TRBJ2-7 and V is TRBV27; D not certain. Germline-derived CDR1 and CDR2 are MNHEY and SMNVEV (reference sequence). This CDR3 comprises 14 residues. V was clipped by 10 bases and J by 1 base, with 17 bases between them. CDR3 in DNA: TGTGCCAAGCGCTCAGGAAAACTATCCTACGAGCAGTACTTC. Residues: CAKRSGKLSYEQYF.

The chain joins TRBV7-2 to TRBJ2-3; D is unresolved. The CDR3 is 12 amino acids. From germline, CDR1 is SGHTA and CDR2 FQGNSA. The V and J ends lost 1 base and 2 bases respectively, with 1 base between them. CDR3 nucleotide sequence: TGTGCCAGCAGCTTAGACACAGATACGCAGTATTTT. Translating gives CASSLDTDTQYF.

J is TRBJ1-4 and V is TRBV4-1; 9 nucleotides line up with TRBD1. The CDR3 has 17 residues. Germline V gene lookup returns CDR1 MGHRA and CDR2 YSYEKL. V shed 0 bases and J 9 bases; nucleotides not matched to a gene: 11. Written as DNA, the CDR3 is TGCGCCAGCAGCCAAGAGAAGAGAACAGGGGGCTCAAAAAAACTGTTTTTT. It encodes CASSQEKRTGGSKKLFF.

The chain links TRBV28 to TRBJ1-5; no clear D gene. Trimming left V 4 bases short and J 5 bases short, with 12 bases between. The germline CDR1 and CDR2 sequences are MDHEN and SYDVKM. The CDR3 is made up of 14 amino acids. CDR3: CASSSPSPDQPQHF. CDR3 sequence (DNA): TGTGCCAGCAGTTCTCCATCCCCTGATCAGCCCCAGCATTTT. The whole variable domain, remainder taken from reference TRBV28 and TRBJ1-5, is DVKVTQSSRYLVKRTGEKVFLECVQDMDHENMFWYRQDPGLGLRLIYFSYDVKMKEKGDIPEGYSVSREKKERFSLILESASTNQTSMYLCASSSPSPDQPQHFGDGTRLSIL.

V usage is TRBV30 and J usage is TRBJ1-5; 7 nucleotides line up with TRBD1. Per the germline V gene, CDR1 is GTSNPN and CDR2 is SVGIG (reference sequence). The CDR3 length is 15 residues. V was clipped by 3 bases and J by 3 bases; unmatched bases: 8. The CDR3 region has the DNA TGTGCCTGGAGCGCCGGGACAGCCTACAATCAGCCCCAGCATTTT. Translated: CAWSAGTAYNQPQHF.

This sequence joins TRBV6-6 and TRBJ1-2, with D possibly TRBD1 on 6 matching bases. In germline, CDR1 is MNHNY, CDR2 SVGAGI (reference sequence). The CDR3 consists of 13 residues. Trimming stripped 5 bases from V and 8 bases from J, with 15 bases between. In nucleotides, the CDR3 is TGTGCCAGCAGTGATACAGGGACTTGGGGCTACACCTTC. Encoded protein: CASSDTGTWGYTF.

This clone showed up just once. The chain couples TRBV7-8 to TRBJ1-5; the D gene is possibly TRBD1 (6 bases). Trimming removed 5 bases from V and 7 bases from J, with 9 bases in between. The CDR3 loop spans 12 amino acids. Germline V gives CDR1 SGHVS, CDR2 FQNEAQ. CDR3 DNA sequence: TGTGCCAGCAGCCCGCAGGGGCAGCCCCAGCATTTT. Its translation: CASSPQGQPQHF.

J is TRBJ1-1 and V is TRBV19, with D perhaps TRBD1 (5 bases). CDR1 and CDR2 (germline): LNHDA, SQIVND (reference sequence). V was clipped by 11 bases and J by 8 bases, with 21 bases between them. The length of the CDR3 is 13 residues. CDR3: CASKIQGLGEAFF. The CDR3 region has the DNA TGTGCCTCGAAGATTCAGGGTTTAGGAGAAGCTTTCTTT.

The CDR3 DNA follows: TGTGCCAGCAGGAATAGGGGCGATGAAAAACTGTTTTTT. Translated, it gives CASRNRGDEKLFF. This chain joins TRBV27 and TRBJ1-4, with TRBD1 as a possible D gene (5 bases). CDR1 and CDR2 from the germline V gene are MNHEY and SMNVEV (reference sequence). V was cut by 6 bases and J by 6 bases, with 11 bases left in between. The CDR3 loop spans 13 amino acids.

The rearrangement joins TRBV27 to TRBJ2-7, with D maybe TRBD2 (5 bases). The V gene lost 5 bases and the J gene lost 1 base, with 12 bases spanning the gap. This CDR3 has 14 residues. The germline CDR1 and CDR2 sequences are MNHEY and SMNVEV (reference sequence). Written as DNA, the CDR3 is TGTGCCAGCAGTGGACTGTGGGGTTCCTACGAGCAGTACTTC. It codes for CASSGLWGSYEQYF.

The chain couples TRBV5-1 to TRBJ1-1, with D possibly TRBD1 on 5 matching bases. The V gene's germline CDR1 is SGHRS and CDR2 YFSETQ. V dropped 7 bases and J dropped 4 bases, with 20 bases sitting between them. This CDR3 spans 15 amino acids. CDR3 DNA sequence: TGCGCCAGCCAGCTTAGGGCCGGGGGGGGCACTGAAGCTTTCTTT. Residues: CASQLRAGGGTEAFF.

J is TRBJ1-1 and V is TRBV5-1; 7 bases map to TRBD1. This CDR3 region has 14 residues. Trimming removed 9 bases from V and 1 base from J; junction bases left unmatched: 9. The germline V gene encodes CDR1 SGHRS and CDR2 YFSETQ. The CDR3 sequence: CATAPGQRNTEAFF. For the CDR3, the DNA is TGCGCCACCGCACCGGGACAGCGGAACACTGAAGCTTTCTTT.

J is TRBJ2-5 and V is TRBV5-1, with D uncertain. The V end was cut by 5 bases, the J end by 1 base, with 6 bases between. Germline values: CDR1 SGHRS, CDR2 YFSETQ. This CDR3 comprises 12 residues. The CDR3 spells CASREGQETQYF. Written as DNA, the CDR3 is TGCGCCAGCAGGGAAGGCCAAGAGACCCAGTACTTC.

The chain joins TRBV27 to TRBJ2-2, with 12 bases identical to TRBD2. The junction had 9 bases not matched to a gene; V was cut back by 7 bases and J by 3 bases. CDR1 and CDR2 from the germline V gene are MNHEY and SMNVEV (reference sequence). The CDR3 contains 17 residues. The CDR3 DNA reads TGTGCCAGCACGGCGCTAGCGGGAGGGGAGGACACCGGGGAGCTGTTTTTT. This codes for CASTALAGGEDTGELFF.